The rows below give T cell receptor beta chains drawn from one sample of a study of beta chain features in type 1 diabetes. The assay was immunoSEQ multiplex PCR, and TCRdb's table has in-frame clones only and misses some. The sample records some 150,000 clones, around 10% being singletons. The sample taken for sequencing was central memory CD4+ T cells from blood. The receptors shown here come from a man younger than 35 in good health. Each CDR3 is given with its conserved first and last residue. A D gene is named only where the DNA matches it firmly. Part of the rows lack a size; the others show once, few, many or a class for expanded clones.

j_gene	d_gene	abundance	v_gene	CDR3nt	CDR3aa
TRBJ1-4	-	-	TRBV28	TGTGCCAGCAACTTGGGGCTATCGAATGAAAAACTGTTTTTT	CASNLGLSNEKLFF
TRBJ1-1	TRBD1	few	TRBV4-1	TGCGCCAGCAGCAGACAGGGGACAATCGAAGCTTTCTTT	CASSRQGTIEAFF
TRBJ2-3	TRBD2	many	TRBV6-6	TGTGCCAGCAGTTCTAGCGGGGGGTCAGATACGCAGTATTTT	CASSSSGGSDTQYF
TRBJ2-4	-	few	TRBV4-3	TGCGCCAGCAGCTTCGGTACAGTAGCCAAAAACATTCAGTACTTC	CASSFGTVAKNIQYF
TRBJ2-2	-	few	TRBV27	TGTGCCAGCACCTCACCCGGGGTAGGCACCGGGGAGCTGTTTTTT	CASTSPGVGTGELFF
TRBJ2-7	-	few	TRBV4-1	TGCGCCAGCAGCCAAGTCTTGGTTTCGGAGCAGTACTTC	CASSQVLVSEQYF
TRBJ1-5	-	-	TRBV7-2	TGTGCCAGCAGCCCTTCGGCAGGGAATCAGCCCCAGCATTTT	CASSPSAGNQPQHF
TRBJ2-3	-	few	TRBV18	TGTGCCAGCTCACCCGCCGGGGATACGCAGTATTTT	CASSPAGDTQYF
TRBJ2-5	-	few	TRBV30	TGTGCCTGGAGTGTACATAGGGGGGTGTTAGAGACCCAGTACTTC	CAWSVHRGVLETQYF
TRBJ1-1	-	few	TRBV9	TGTGCCAGCAGCGGAAGAGCGGACACTGAAGCTTTCTTT	CASSGRADTEAFF
TRBJ1-2	TRBD1	few	TRBV4-3	TGCGCCAGCAGCCAAGAAGGGAGGGGACAGCGGGCTTATGGCTACACCTTC	CASSQEGRGQRAYGYTF
TRBJ2-1	TRBD2	few	TRBV30	TGTGCCTGGCGCGGGGGGGCCCGTGAGCAGTTCTTC	CAWRGGAREQFF
TRBJ2-1	-	few	TRBV7-6	TGTGCCAGCAGCTTAATGACGAAGGGAACCAATGAGCAGTTCTTC	CASSLMTKGTNEQFF
TRBJ2-1	TRBD2	-	TRBV29-1	TGCAGCGCCCCCTTTAGCGGGAGGTCCTACAATGAGCAGTTCTTC	CSAPFSGRSYNEQFF
TRBJ1-1	-	-	TRBV10-3	TGTGCCATGAGGGCCTCGGGGAACACTGAAGCTTTCTTT	CAMRASGNTEAFF
TRBJ2-5	-	few	TRBV7-3	TGTGCCAGCAGCACGGGATTACAAGAGACCCAGTACTTC	CASSTGLQETQYF
TRBJ2-1	-	-	TRBV5-1	TGCGCCAGCAGCTCTCTTACTAGTTCTAATTCCTACAATGAGCAGTTCTTC	CASSSLTSSNSYNEQFF
TRBJ2-3	-	many	TRBV9	TGTGCCAGCAGCGTAGGGGGCAGCACAGATACGCAGTATTTT	CASSVGGSTDTQYF
TRBJ1-4	TRBD1	few	TRBV28	TGTGCCAGCAGTTTAAGAGGGGGCGGGTTAGAAAAACTGTTTTTT	CASSLRGGGLEKLFF
TRBJ2-3	-	few	TRBV7-9	TGTGCCAGCAGCTTCTCGGGAGTAGGAGGCACAGATACGCAGTATTTT	CASSFSGVGGTDTQYF
TRBJ1-2	-	few	TRBV30	TGTGCCTGGAGGGGGGGACCCAGTAACTATGGCTACACCTTC	CAWRGGPSNYGYTF
TRBJ2-7	-	few	TRBV15	TGTGCCACCAGGTCCAGGGGGGCCTACGAGCAGTACTTC	CATRSRGAYEQYF
TRBJ1-1	-	few	TRBV7-9	TGTGCCAGCAGCCCCGATTGGGACACTGAAGCTTTCTTT	CASSPDWDTEAFF
TRBJ1-1	-	-	TRBV6-4	TGTGCCAGCAGTATAGGGCCGAACACTGAAGCTTTCTTT	CASSIGPNTEAFF
TRBJ2-7	-	few	TRBV2	TGTGCCAGCAGTGTACCGACTAGGTTAACCTACGAGCAGTACTTC	CASSVPTRLTYEQYF
TRBJ2-3	TRBD2	-	TRBV5-1	TGCGCCAGCAGAACTCGGACTAGCGGTGTGGCAGATACGCAGTATTTT	CASRTRTSGVADTQYF
TRBJ1-5	-	few	TRBV7-2	TGTGCCAGCAGCTTAAGCCTCAATCAGCCCCAGCATTTT	CASSLSLNQPQHF
TRBJ1-6	-	few	TRBV18	TGTGCCAGCTCACCACAAAGGACGGGGGGCCTTAATTCACCCCTCCACTTT	CASSPQRTGGLNSPLHF
TRBJ1-6	TRBD1	-	TRBV7-8	TGTGCCAGCAGCCCACGGGACAGGGGGCCCCGGTCACCCCTCCACTTT	CASSPRDRGPRSPLHF
TRBJ2-5	TRBD2	few	TRBV7-7	TGTGCCAGCAGCTTTGGGACTAGCGGGAGTTTAAAGACCCAGTACTTC	CASSFGTSGSLKTQYF
TRBJ1-1	-	-	TRBV29-1	TGCAGCGTTGAACGGACGAACACTGAAGCTTTCTTT	CSVERTNTEAFF
TRBJ2-7	-	-	TRBV7-2	TGTGCCAGCAGTCAGTTCTACGAGCAGTACTTC	CASSQFYEQYF
TRBJ2-1	-	few	TRBV29-1	TGCAGCGTTCGGACGGATTCTGTCTCCTACAATGAGCAGTTCTTC	CSVRTDSVSYNEQFF
TRBJ1-4	-	-	TRBV18	TGTGCCAGCTCCGGGGTGCCTAAGGAAAAACTGTTTTTT	CASSGVPKEKLFF
TRBJ2-2	TRBD2	few	TRBV27	TGTGCCAGCTCTAGCGGGAGGGGCGGCACCGGGGAGCTGTTTTTT	CASSSGRGGTGELFF
TRBJ1-2	-	few	TRBV14	TGTGCCAGCAGCCAAGACAGAAACTATGGCTACACCTTC	CASSQDRNYGYTF
TRBJ1-3	-	-	TRBV5-1	TGCGCCAGCAGCTTGGCTGGATATGGAAACACCATATATTTT	CASSLAGYGNTIYF
TRBJ1-1	-	-	TRBV29-1	TGCAGCGTTGTAGGGCAAACGAACACTGAAGCTTTCTTT	CSVVGQTNTEAFF
TRBJ2-1	TRBD2	few	TRBV13	TGTGCCAGCAGCGTAACCACTAGCGGGCACTCCAATGAGCAGTTCTTC	CASSVTTSGHSNEQFF
TRBJ2-3	-	-	TRBV29-1	TGCAGCGTTGATTCCGGGACCTTCGCAGATACGCAGTATTTT	CSVDSGTFADTQYF
TRBJ2-7	TRBD2	few	TRBV18	TGTGCCAGCTCAGATAGCGGGATAAGCTCCTACGAGCAGTACTTC	CASSDSGISSYEQYF
TRBJ1-6	-	-	TRBV7-2	TGTGCCAGCAGCTTAAACCAGGGTTCACCCCTCCACTTT	CASSLNQGSPLHF
TRBJ2-1	TRBD1	-	TRBV29-1	TGCAGCGCCGGGACAGGAACCAATGAGCAGTTCTTC	CSAGTGTNEQFF
TRBJ2-7	TRBD1	-	TRBV7-9	TGTGCCAGCAGCCCCATACGGGACAGGATTTCCTACGAGCAGTACTTC	CASSPIRDRISYEQYF
TRBJ2-3	-	many	TRBV10-3	TGTGCCATCAGCCGACCCAGAGCGGGCAGCACAGATACGCAGTATTTT	CAISRPRAGSTDTQYF
TRBJ2-1	-	many	TRBV18	TGTGCCAGCTCACCGATGTACAATGAGCAGTTCTTC	CASSPMYNEQFF
TRBJ2-2	TRBD2	few	TRBV10-3	TGTGCCATCAGTGGCACTAGCGGGGGTTCCGGGGAGCTGTTTTTT	CAISGTSGGSGELFF
TRBJ2-1	TRBD2	few	TRBV7-9	TGTGCCAGCAGTCTCAGACTAGCGGGAGGAAGGTACAATGAGCAGTTCTTC	CASSLRLAGGRYNEQFF
TRBJ2-7	TRBD2	few	TRBV4-1	TGCGCCAGCAGCCAAGTTCAGCGGCGGGAGAGCTCCTACGAGCAGTACTTC	CASSQVQRRESSYEQYF
TRBJ1-1	TRBD1	-	TRBV14	TGTGCCAGCAGCCGGCGACAGGGGAACTTCGCGGCTTTCTTT	CASSRRQGNFAAFF
TRBJ2-7	-	few	TRBV7-9	TGTGCCAGTACAGGGAGCTACGAGCAGTACTTC	CASTGSYEQYF
TRBJ2-7	-	-	TRBV5-1	TGCGCCAGCAGCATAGGGACAGAGCAGTACTTC	CASSIGTEQYF
TRBJ1-2	-	many	TRBV18	TGTGCCAGCTCACCAAGGGGTTCGGATGGCTACACCTTC	CASSPRGSDGYTF
TRBJ1-1	TRBD1	few	TRBV5-1	TGCGCCAGCAGCACGATGACAGGGTTGAACACTGAAGCTTTCTTT	CASSTMTGLNTEAFF
TRBJ2-1	-	-	TRBV7-2	TGTGCCAGCAGCTTGTCCGGGTCCTCCTACAATGAGCAGTTCTTC	CASSLSGSSYNEQFF